Listed below are T cell receptor beta chains from one sample, sequenced in a study of blood T cell repertoires in COVID-19. The method was immunoSEQ multiplex PCR; TCRdb's version includes in-frame clones alone and lacks a portion of them. In the table there are under 90,000 clones, 70% to 90% of which are singletons. The specimen was peripheral blood. The receptors were gathered from a man aged 70 or older with active or convalescent COVID-19. CDR3s include the opening cysteine and the closing phenylalanine or tryptophan. Each record gives: D gene, clone size, J gene, V gene, CDR3 DNA, CDR3 protein. D genes are given only for firm matches. Clone size is shown for a subset of rows, as once, few, many or a class of expanded clone.

>TRBD2|-|TRBJ2-7|TRBV7-3
TGTGCCAGCAGCTTTGTAGCGGGGGCTTACGAGCAGTACTTC
CASSFVAGAYEQYF
>-|-|TRBJ1-1|TRBV5-1
TGCGCCAGCAGCTTGGAAACAGGGCAAGCTTTCTTT
CASSLETGQAFF
>-|-|TRBJ1-2|TRBV27
TGTGCCAGCGCCTCCCGAGGCGGTACCAACTATGGCTACACCTTC
CASASRGGTNYGYTF
>TRBD1|-|TRBJ1-3|TRBV7-2
TGTGCCAGCAGACCACCAGGGGGCTCTGGAAACACCATATATTTT
CASRPPGGSGNTIYF
>TRBD1|-|TRBJ1-2|TRBV11-2
TGTGCCAGCAGTCGGGACAGCTATGGCTACACCTTC
CASSRDSYGYTF
>-|-|TRBJ1-5|TRBV9
TGTGCCAGCAGCGTAGACGGGGGGCGGAATCAGCCCCAGCATTTT
CASSVDGGRNQPQHF
>-|-|TRBJ1-2|TRBV12-3/TRBV12-4
TGTGCCAGCAGTTTGTCCGTTGGCTACACCTTC
CASSLSVGYTF
>-|-|TRBJ1-1|TRBV28
TGTGCCAGCAGTCCAGTGCAGGGCGGCACTGAAGCTTTCTTT
CASSPVQGGTEAFF
>TRBD1|once|TRBJ2-4|TRBV24-1
TGTGCCACCTCCGACAGGGCGGCCAAAAACATTCAGTACTTC
CATSDRAAKNIQYF
>-|many|TRBJ1-2|TRBV11-2
TGTGCCAGCAGCTTAGAGCCCCAGGGCTCCTATGGCTACACCTTC
CASSLEPQGSYGYTF